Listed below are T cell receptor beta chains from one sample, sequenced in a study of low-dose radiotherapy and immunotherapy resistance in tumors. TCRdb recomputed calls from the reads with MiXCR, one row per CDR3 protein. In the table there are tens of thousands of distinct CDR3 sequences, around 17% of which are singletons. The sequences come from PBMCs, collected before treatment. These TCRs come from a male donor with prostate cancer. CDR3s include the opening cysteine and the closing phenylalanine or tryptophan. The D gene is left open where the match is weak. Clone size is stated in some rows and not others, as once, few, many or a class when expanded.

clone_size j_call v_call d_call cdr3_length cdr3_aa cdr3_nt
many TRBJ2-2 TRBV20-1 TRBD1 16 CSASRTGTANTGELFF TGCAGTGCTAGCAGAACCGGGACAGCGAACACCGGGGAGCTGTTTTTT
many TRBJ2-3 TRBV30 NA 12 CAWGDEGDTQYF TGTGCCTGGGGAGATGAAGGAGATACGCAGTATTTT
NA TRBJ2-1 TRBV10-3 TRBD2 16 CAISEKTRGAYNEQFF TGTGCCATCAGTGAGAAGACTCGGGGGGCCTACAATGAGCAGTTCTTC
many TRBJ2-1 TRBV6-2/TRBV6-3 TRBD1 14 CASSYPRTGSEQFF TGTGCCAGCAGTTACCCAAGGACAGGATCTGAGCAGTTCTTC
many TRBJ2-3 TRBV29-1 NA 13 CSVEWGVSDTQYF TGCAGCGTTGAATGGGGAGTGTCCGATACGCAGTATTTT
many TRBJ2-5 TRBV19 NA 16 CASSISVGGPQETQYF TGTGCCAGTAGTATCTCCGTGGGGGGACCCCAAGAGACCCAGTACTTC
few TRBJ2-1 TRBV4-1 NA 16 CASSQPGQGIYNEQFF TGCGCCAGCAGCCAGCCGGGGCAGGGGATTTACAATGAGCAGTTCTTC
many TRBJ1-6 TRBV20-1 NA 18 CSARDKSRGTSWNSPLHF TGCAGTGCTAGAGACAAATCCAGGGGAACGTCTTGGAATTCACCCCTCCACTTT
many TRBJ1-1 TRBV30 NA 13 CAWSVEANTEAFF TGTGCCTGGAGTGTAGAAGCGAACACTGAAGCTTTCTTT
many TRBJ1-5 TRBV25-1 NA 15 CASSPRGNSNQPQHF TGTGCCAGCAGTCCCCGGGGTAATTCCAATCAGCCCCAGCATTTT
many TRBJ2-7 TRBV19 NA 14 CASSIQIAEDEQYF TGTGCCAGTAGTATACAGATCGCCGAAGACGAGCAGTACTTC
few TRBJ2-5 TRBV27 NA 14 CASSPTDKQETQYF TGTGCCAGCAGTCCAACAGACAAGCAAGAGACCCAGTACTTC
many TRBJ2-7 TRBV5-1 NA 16 CASSRGANEMFGEQYF TGCGCCAGCAGTCGGGGGGCCAATGAGATGTTCGGCGAGCAGTACTTC
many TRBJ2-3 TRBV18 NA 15 CASSWGKGYTDTQYF TGTGCCAGCTCATGGGGGAAAGGATACACAGATACGCAGTATTTT
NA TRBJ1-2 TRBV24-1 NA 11 CATSDGIGYTF TGTGCCACCAGTGACGGTATTGGCTACACCTTC
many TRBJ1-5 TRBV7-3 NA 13 CASSLTRDQPQHF TGTGCCAGCAGCTTAACCCGCGATCAGCCCCAGCATTTT
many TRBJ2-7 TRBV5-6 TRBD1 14 CASSPWTGSYEQYF TGTGCCAGCAGCCCCTGGACAGGAAGCTACGAGCAGTACTTC
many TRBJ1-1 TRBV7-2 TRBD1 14 CASSIQGAGTEAFF TGTGCCAGCAGTATACAGGGGGCAGGGACTGAAGCTTTCTTT
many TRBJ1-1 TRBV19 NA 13 CASSIGGNTEAFF TGTGCCAGTAGTATCGGTGGGAACACTGAAGCTTTCTTT
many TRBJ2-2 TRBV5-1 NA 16 CASDPKRQWGAGELFF TGCGCCAGCGATCCCAAAAGACAGTGGGGGGCCGGGGAGCTGTTTTTT
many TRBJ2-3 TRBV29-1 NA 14 CSLRRRGNTDTQYF TGCAGCCTCAGGCGGAGGGGGAACACAGATACGCAGTATTTT
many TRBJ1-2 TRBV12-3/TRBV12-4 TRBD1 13 CASSSGDREGYTF TGTGCCAGCAGTTCCGGTGACAGGGAGGGCTACACCTTC
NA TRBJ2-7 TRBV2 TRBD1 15 CASSTGQGAFYEQYF TGTGCCAGCAGTACAGGACAGGGGGCTTTCTACGAGCAGTACTTC
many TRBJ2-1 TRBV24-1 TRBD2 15 CATSPRTSGPNEQFF TGTGCCACCAGCCCGCGGACTAGCGGGCCCAATGAGCAGTTCTTC
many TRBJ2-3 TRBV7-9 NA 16 CASSYWTGNAGGTQYF TGTGCCAGCAGCTACTGGACAGGGAACGCCGGGGGGACGCAGTATTTT
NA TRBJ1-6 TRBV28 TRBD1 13 CASSTDRGGPLHF TGTGCCAGCAGTACGGACAGGGGGGGACCCCTCCACTTT
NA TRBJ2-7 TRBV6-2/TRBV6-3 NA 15 CASSEAGHLSYEQYF TGTGCCAGCAGTGAAGCCGGACACCTATCCTACGAGCAGTACTTC
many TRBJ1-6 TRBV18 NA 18 CASSPRDPSTSYNSPLHF TGTGCCAGCTCACCAAGGGACCCCTCAACCTCCTATAATTCACCCCTCCACTTT
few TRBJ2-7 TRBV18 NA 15 CASSPRQAEEAEQYF TGTGCCAGCTCACCGAGACAGGCCGAGGAGGCCGAGCAGTACTTC
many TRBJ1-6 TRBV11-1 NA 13 CASSLAGSSPLHF TGTGCCAGCAGCTTAGCTGGGTCCTCACCCCTCCACTTT
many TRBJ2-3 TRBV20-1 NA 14 CSGAAEEGTDTQYF TGCAGTGGCGCCGCCGAAGAAGGCACAGATACGCAGTATTTT
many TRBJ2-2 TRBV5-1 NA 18 CASSLRPIGPGITGELFF TGCGCCAGCAGCTTGAGGCCGATCGGGCCAGGGATCACCGGGGAGCTGTTTTTT
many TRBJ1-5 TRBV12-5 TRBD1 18 CASAPSQGFRYSNQPQHF TGTGCTAGTGCCCCCTCACAGGGGTTTCGTTATAGCAATCAGCCCCAGCATTTT
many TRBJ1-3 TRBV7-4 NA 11 CASGTGYTIYF TGTGCCAGCGGCACAGGGTACACCATATATTTT
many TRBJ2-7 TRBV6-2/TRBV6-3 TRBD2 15 CASSEAGSLGYEQYF TGTGCCAGCAGTGAAGCGGGGAGTTTAGGCTACGAGCAGTACTTC
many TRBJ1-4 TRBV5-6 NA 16 CASSLGIGTRNEKLFF TGTGCCAGCAGCTTAGGTATCGGGACGAGAAATGAAAAACTGTTTTTT
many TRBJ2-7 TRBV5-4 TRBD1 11 CASSTGQEQYF TGTGCCAGCAGCACGGGACAGGAGCAGTACTTC
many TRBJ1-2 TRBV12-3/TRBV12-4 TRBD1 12 CASSGQGRGYTF TGTGCCAGCAGCGGACAGGGTCGCGGCTACACCTTC
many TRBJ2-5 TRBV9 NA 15 CASSGRLGARETQYF TGTGCCAGCAGCGGCAGATTAGGGGCTCGGGAGACCCAGTACTTC
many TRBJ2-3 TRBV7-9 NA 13 CASSSTAFTTQYF TGTGCCAGCAGCTCCACAGCGTTTACTACGCAGTATTTT
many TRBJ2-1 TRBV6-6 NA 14 CASRAGTSHNEQFF TGTGCCAGCAGGGCGGGGACTTCGCACAATGAGCAGTTCTTC
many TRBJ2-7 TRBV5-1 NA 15 CASSRTRGGRDEQYF TGCGCCAGCAGCCGTACCAGGGGGGGGCGGGACGAGCAGTACTTC
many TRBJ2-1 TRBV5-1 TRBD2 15 CASSPAGGIHNEQFF TGCGCCAGCAGCCCTGCGGGAGGGATCCACAATGAGCAGTTCTTC
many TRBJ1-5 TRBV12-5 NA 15 CASGPYRNTSQPQHF TGTGCTAGTGGTCCATACAGAAATACAAGTCAGCCCCAGCATTTT
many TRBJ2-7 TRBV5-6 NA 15 CASSFGRGAYYEQYF TGTGCCAGCAGCTTCGGTCGGGGGGCCTACTACGAGCAGTACTTC
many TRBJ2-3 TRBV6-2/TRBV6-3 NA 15 CASSYPAVGTDTQYF TGTGCCAGCAGTTACCCCGCGGTCGGCACAGATACGCAGTATTTT
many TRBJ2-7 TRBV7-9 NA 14 CASSLGGVADEQYF TGTGCCAGCAGCTTAGGGGGCGTGGCGGACGAGCAGTACTTC
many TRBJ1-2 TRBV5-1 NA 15 CASSFGPGDNYGYTF NA
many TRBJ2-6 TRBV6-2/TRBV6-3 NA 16 CASSYGHISGANVLTF TGTGCCAGCAGTTACGGACACATCTCTGGGGCCAACGTCCTGACTTTC
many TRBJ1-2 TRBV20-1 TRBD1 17 CSASPILTGDSRYGYTF TGCAGTGCTAGCCCTATCTTGACAGGGGATAGTCGCTATGGCTACACCTTC
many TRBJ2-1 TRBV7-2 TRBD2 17 CASSSRPSGGGSSEQFF TGTGCCAGCAGCTCGCGACCTAGCGGGGGCGGGAGTAGTGAGCAGTTCTTC
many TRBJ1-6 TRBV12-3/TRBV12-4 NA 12 CASSRVSQPLHF TGTGCCAGCAGCCGTGTCAGTCAACCCCTCCACTTT